The 27 T cell receptor beta chains below come from one sample, sequenced in a study of cytomegalovirus exposure and HLA in healthy donors. Clones were sequenced by immunoSEQ multiplex PCR, and TCRdb holds only the in-frame ones, with some missing. The table shows about 120,000 clones, with about 84% occurring only once. The specimen was PBMCs. Receptor source: a woman aged 25 to 39 in good health and CMV-seronegative.

A single count supports this clone. The chain joins TRBV4-2 to TRBJ2-5; 15 nucleotides agree with TRBD2. CDR3 length equals 17 residues. The ends lost 6 bases at V and 5 bases at J; junction bases unmatched: 10. Germline V gene data show CDR1 as LGHNA and CDR2 as YNFKEQ. CDR3 sequence: CASSPGLAGGKVETQYF. The CDR3 coding sequence is TGTGCCAGCAGTCCTGGACTAGCGGGGGGGAAGGTGGAGACCCAGTACTTC.

A few counts support this clone. V usage is TRBV6-1 and J usage is TRBJ1-1, with D uncertain. The V end was cut by 6 bases, the J end by 1 base, with 9 bases between. CDR1 is MNHNS and CDR2 is SASEGT in the germline V gene. The CDR3 has 13 amino acids. The DNA for the CDR3 is TGTGCCAGCAGAAGACACTGGAACACTGAAGCTTTCTTT. Protein product: CASRRHWNTEAFF.

The chain recombines TRBV2 with TRBJ1-5; D might be TRBD1 (6 bases). This CDR3 has 14 amino acids. V lost 6 bases to trimming and J lost 3 bases, with 12 bases between them. Germline V lookup: CDR1 SNHLY, CDR2 FYNNEI. CDR3 residues: CASSEQGHNQPQHF. The DNA of the CDR3 is TGTGCCAGCAGCGAACAGGGACACAATCAGCCCCAGCATTTT.

This chain joins TRBV5-8 and TRBJ1-5; 10 bases fit TRBD1. CDR1 and CDR2 (germline): SGHTS, YDEGEE. V shed 6 bases, J shed 10 bases, and the junction held 10 bases outside the gene matches. This CDR3 has 14 amino acids. The CDR3 coding sequence is TGTGCCAGCACCTTAGGGACAGGGGATGGCCCCCAGCATTTT. Encoded protein: CASTLGTGDGPQHF.

In this sample, this clone turned up once. V gene TRBV11-3 combines with J gene TRBJ2-5; D unclear. The CDR3 runs 11 residues. V was trimmed by 4 bases and J by 7 bases, leaving 7 bases between them. CDR1 and CDR2 (germline): SGHNT, YENEEA. The DNA of the CDR3 is TGTGCCAGCAGCTCCGTCGGGACCCAGTACTTC. Its translation is CASSSVGTQYF.

On this clone: Other DNA sequences of this sample code for an identical CDR3. V is TRBV30 and J is TRBJ1-2, with 8 nucleotides matching TRBD1. The junction had 3 bases not matched to a gene; V was cut back by 5 bases and J by 4 bases. Germline loops: CDR1 GTSNPN, CDR2 SVGIG (reference sequence). The CDR3 loop spans 12 amino acids. The CDR3: CAWGDRSYGYTF. The CDR3 nucleotides are TGTGCCTGGGGGGACAGGTCCTATGGCTACACCTTC.

This clone was recorded only once. The chain recombines TRBV21-1 with TRBJ2-7; TRBD2, the table's D call, lacks a check against the DNA. TRBV21-1 represents a pseudogene. The CDR3 runs 16 residues. CDR3 sequence reads: CASSKARRVSSYEQYF. The CDR3 bases are TGTGCCAGCAGCAAAGCAAGGAGGGTGAGCTCCTACGAGCAGTACTTC.

The chain recombines TRBV29-1 with TRBJ2-7; D is ambiguous. The germline gives CDR1 SQVTM, CDR2 ANQGSEA. Trimming pared 6 bases from V and 3 bases from J, leaving 9 bases between. This CDR3 has 11 residues. This chain's CDR3 is CSVRNSYEQYF. CDR3 DNA sequence: TGCAGCGTGAGGAATAGCTACGAGCAGTACTTC.

This chain uses TRBV6-1 with TRBJ2-2, with 11 positions matching TRBD2. Germline V lookup: CDR1 MNHNS, CDR2 SASEGT. The CDR3 contains 17 residues. V trimming: 4 bases; J trimming: 2 bases; junction bases outside the gene matches: 6. CDR3 nucleotide sequence: TGTGCCAGCAGTGCCTTTAGCGGGGGGGCTAACACCGGGGAGCTGTTTTTT. It specifies CASSAFSGGANTGELFF.

The V call is TRBV7-3, the J call TRBJ2-1; a possible D gene is TRBD2 (6 bases). The CDR3 covers 13 residues. Trimming took 5 bases from V and 6 from J, leaving 11 bases between them. CDR1 SGHTA and CDR2 FQGTGA come from the germline V gene. The DNA for the CDR3 is TGTGCCAGCAGCCCTACTAGCCTCAATGAGCAGTTCTTC. Translation: CASSPTSLNEQFF. The full variable domain, completed using reference TRBV7-3 and TRBJ2-1, is GAGVSQTPSNKVTEKGKYVELRCDPISGHTALYWYRQSLGQGPEFLIYFQGTGAADDSGLPNDRFFAVRPEGSVSTLKIQRTERGDSAVYLCASSPTSLNEQFFGPGTRLTVL.

The genes are TRBV5-4 and TRBJ2-3, with 11 bases that match TRBD2. CDR3 length: 16 amino acids. The junction had 3 bases not matched to a gene; V was cut back by 3 bases and J by 0 bases. CDR1 and CDR2 from the germline V gene are SGHNT and YYREEE (reference sequence). CDR3 DNA sequence: TGTGCCAGCAGCTACGCTAGCGGGGGGAGCACAGATACGCAGTATTTT. As protein: CASSYASGGSTDTQYF.

The chain couples TRBV4-1 to TRBJ2-5; tentatively, D is TRBD2 (6 bases). The germline CDR1 and CDR2 sequences are MGHRA and YSYEKL. V was shortened by 0 bases and J by 4 bases, with 9 bases between the two germline ends. The CDR3 runs to 14 residues. CDR3 loop: CASSQDRRGETQYF. The CDR3, as DNA: TGCGCCAGCAGCCAAGATCGGAGGGGAGAGACCCAGTACTTC.

This chain uses TRBV11-2 with TRBJ2-7, with D maybe TRBD2 (5 bases). This CDR3 has 15 amino acids. The V gene's germline CDR1 is SGHAT and CDR2 FQNNGV. The germline V and J ends were trimmed by 5 bases and 2 bases, with 16 bases remaining between them. CDR3 DNA sequence: TGTGCCAGCAGCCCATATCCGGGGAACGCCTACGAGCAGTACTTC. This encodes CASSPYPGNAYEQYF.

This clone was observed a single time. The gene calls are TRBV11-2 and TRBJ1-4, with 10 bases lining up with TRBD1. The CDR3 extends over 16 amino acids. In germline, CDR1 is SGHAT, CDR2 FQNNGV. V was clipped by 6 bases and J by 10 bases; unmatched bases: 14. CDR3 nucleotides: TGTGCCAGCAGTCGCCCTTTCGACAGGGGGCTTCGAAAACTGTTTTTT. The encoded protein is CASSRPFDRGLRKLFF.

The CDR3 DNA reads as TGTGCCAGCAGCTCCCTGTCGGGACAGCCCCAGCATTTT. Its protein product is CASSSLSGQPQHF. V gene TRBV5-8 combines with J gene TRBJ1-5; D remains ambiguous. Trimming shortened V by 3 bases and J by 7 bases, and 11 bases separated the two germline ends. Per germline, CDR1 SGHTS and CDR2 YDEGEE. The CDR3 extends over 13 amino acids.

This clone showed up just a few times. The same CDR3 can be traced to other DNA sequences in this sample. The chain has TRBV5-1 and TRBJ1-6; the D gene is possibly TRBD1 (5 bases). The CDR3 extends over 13 amino acids. The germline V gene encodes CDR1 SGHRS and CDR2 YFSETQ. V lost 0 bases to trimming and J lost 8 bases, with 6 bases between them. The chain's CDR3 is CASSLVGDSPLHF. For the CDR3, the DNA is TGCGCCAGCAGCTTGGTAGGGGATTCACCCCTCCACTTT.

This clone came up once. The same CDR3 can be traced to other DNA sequences in this sample. The V and J genes are TRBV10-2 and TRBJ2-3; 10 nucleotides line up with TRBD2. Trimming at V came to 2 bases and at J to 4 bases, leaving 0 bases not matched to a gene. Germline V gene sequence: CDR1 WSHSY, CDR2 SAAADI. The CDR3 length is 14 residues. The CDR3 DNA is TGCGCCAGCAGTGAGAGCGGGGGGGCAGATACGCAGTATTTT. Translating gives CASSESGGADTQYF.

The V and J genes are TRBV5-5 and TRBJ2-7; D may be TRBD2 (7 bases). V was trimmed by 4 bases and J by 0 bases, leaving 14 bases between them. Germline V gene lookup returns CDR1 SGHKS and CDR2 YYEKEE (reference sequence). This CDR3 has 15 residues. DNA for the CDR3: TGTGCCAGCAGCCGGCAAGGGGGGGTCTCCTACGAGCAGTACTTC. Its translation is CASSRQGGVSYEQYF.

The chain joins TRBV10-3 to TRBJ2-2; 8 bases line up with TRBD1. The ends lost 0 bases at V and 4 bases at J; junction bases unmatched: 4. The CDR3 runs 16 residues. CDR1 and CDR2 from the germline V gene are ENHRY and SYGVKD. The CDR3 DNA reads TGTGCCATCAGTGAGTCAGGACAGGGAGCCACCGGGGAGCTGTTTTTT. It is translated as CAISESGQGATGELFF.

The chain links TRBV15 to TRBJ2-5, with 7 bases matching TRBD1. The ends lost 3 bases at V and 1 base at J; junction bases unmatched: 2. Germline-derived CDR1 and CDR2 are LNHNV and YYDKDF (reference sequence). CDR3 length: 14 residues. This CDR3 reads CATSRTGTQETQYF. CDR3 in DNA: TGTGCCACCAGCAGGACAGGGACCCAAGAGACCCAGTACTTC.

This clone was seen a handful of times. This chain connects TRBV7-2 to TRBJ1-1, with a weak D call TRBD1 (5 bases). The CDR3 totals 14 residues. Trimming took 5 bases from V and 1 from J, leaving 11 bases between them. CDR1 and CDR2 from the germline V gene are SGHTA and FQGNSA. This CDR3 is CASSPGSANTEAFF. The CDR3 nucleotides read TGTGCCAGCAGCCCAGGGTCAGCGAACACTGAAGCTTTCTTT. Filled out from reference TRBV7-2 and TRBJ1-1, the complete variable domain reads GAGVSQSPSNKVTEKGKDVELRCDPISGHTALYWYRQSLGQGLEFLIYFQGNSAPDKSGLPSDRFSAERTGGSVSTLTIQRTQQEDSAVYLCASSPGSANTEAFFGQGTRLTVV.

The table lists this clone with a few counts. V is TRBV4-1 and J is TRBJ2-2, with a possible D match to TRBD2 (6 bases). V was shortened by 4 bases and J by 5 bases, with 20 bases between the two germline ends. The CDR3 length is 17 residues. Germline lookup yields CDR1 MGHRA and CDR2 YSYEKL. The CDR3 spells CASSPHGLRGRTGELFF. The DNA for the CDR3 is TGCGCCAGCAGCCCCCACGGCTTGCGGGGAAGGACCGGGGAGCTGTTTTTT.

This chain uses TRBV30 with TRBJ2-6; TRBD1 matches at 9 bases. V trimming: 4 bases; J trimming: 2 bases; junction bases outside the gene matches: 9. Per the germline V gene, CDR1 is GTSNPN and CDR2 is SVGIG (reference sequence). The CDR3 runs 17 residues. The CDR3 nucleotides are TGTGCCTGGAAAAGGGACAGGGACGTCCCTGGGGCCAACGTCCTGACTTTC. It translates to CAWKRDRDVPGANVLTF.

The chain employs TRBV5-6 and TRBJ1-2; a possible D gene is TRBD1 (6 bases). Germline CDR1 reads SGHDT; CDR2 reads YYEEEE. CDR3 length: 12 amino acids. V was shortened by 4 bases and J by 5 bases, with 9 bases between the two germline ends. The CDR3 loop reads CASSTQGYGYTF. CDR3 in DNA: TGTGCCAGCAGCACACAGGGATATGGCTACACCTTC.

This chain joins TRBV20-1 and TRBJ2-1; possible D gene TRBD2, 5 bases. Trimming shortened V by 6 bases and J by 10 bases, and 13 bases separated the two germline ends. This CDR3 comprises 11 residues. Germline CDR1 reads DFQATT; CDR2 reads SNEGSKA (reference sequence). CDR3 in DNA: TGCAGTGCCTGCGACTACATCGAGCAGTTCTTC. It translates to CSACDYIEQFF.

CDR3 DNA sequence: TGTGCCTGGAGGGCCGGGACAGGACGTTCACCCCTCCACTTT. Translated, it gives CAWRAGTGRSPLHF. J is TRBJ1-6 and V is TRBV30, with 8 bases identical to TRBD1. V shed 3 bases, J shed 9 bases, and the junction held 7 bases outside the gene matches. The CDR3 totals 14 residues. The germline V gene encodes CDR1 GTSNPN and CDR2 SVGIG (reference sequence).

The CDR3 DNA follows: TGCGCCAGCAGCTTGGCCCAGGGCGTTAGCTATGGCTACACCTTC. It translates to CASSLAQGVSYGYTF. The genes are TRBV5-1 and TRBJ1-2, with D possibly matching TRBD1 (5 bases). CDR1 is SGHRS and CDR2 is YFSETQ in the germline V gene. The CDR3 spans 15 residues. The ends were cut back, 0 bases at V and 4 bases at J, with 13 bases in the middle.